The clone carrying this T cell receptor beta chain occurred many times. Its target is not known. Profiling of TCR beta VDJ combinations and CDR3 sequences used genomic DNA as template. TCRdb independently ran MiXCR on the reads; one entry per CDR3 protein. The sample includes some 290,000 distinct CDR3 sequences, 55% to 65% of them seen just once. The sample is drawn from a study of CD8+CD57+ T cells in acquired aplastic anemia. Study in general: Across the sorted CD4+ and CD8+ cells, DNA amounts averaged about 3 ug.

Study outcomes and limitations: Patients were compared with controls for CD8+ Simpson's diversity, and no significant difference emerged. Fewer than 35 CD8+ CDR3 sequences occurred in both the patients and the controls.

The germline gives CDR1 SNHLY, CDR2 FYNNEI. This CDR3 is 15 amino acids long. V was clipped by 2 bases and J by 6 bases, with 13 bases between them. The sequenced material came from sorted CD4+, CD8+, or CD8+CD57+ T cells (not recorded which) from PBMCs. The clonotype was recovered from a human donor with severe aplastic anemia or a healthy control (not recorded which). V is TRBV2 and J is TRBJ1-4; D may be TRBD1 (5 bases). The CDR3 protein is CASSENRGWDEKLFF. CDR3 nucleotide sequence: TGTGCCAGCAGTGAAAATAGGGGATGGGATGAAAAACTGTTTTTT.